The 14 T cell receptor beta chains given below trace back to one sample, sequenced in a study of T cells in Graves' hyperthyroidism and ophthalmopathy. RNA transcripts yielded amplified TCR beta CDR3 regions. When the TCR CDR3 underwent first-round RT-PCR, the HTBI primer set was used. A single record per CDR3 protein comes from TCRdb applying MiXCR to the multiplex PCR reads. The sample gives more than 350,000 distinct CDR3 sequences, approximately 16% of which show up once; roughly 20% is in the top ten. Sequencing was carried out using blood. The source of these receptors is a woman aged 60-75 years with Graves' ophthalmopathy.

Only a few counts were recorded for this clonotype. V gene TRBV28 combines with J gene TRBJ1-5, with no clear D. V was trimmed by 3 bases and J by 0 bases, leaving 9 bases between them. CDR3 length: 15 residues. Looked up from germline, CDR1 is MDHEN and CDR2 is SYDVKM. The CDR3 loop reads CASSLADYSNQPQHF. The CDR3 DNA sequence: TGTGCCAGCAGTTTGGCCGACTATAGCAATCAGCCCCAGCATTTT.

The table lists this clonotype with many counts. This chain connects TRBV5-1 to TRBJ2-1; TRBD2 matches 14 bases. Germline assignment: CDR1 SGHRS and CDR2 YFSETQ. This CDR3 spans 17 amino acids. Trimming took 4 bases from V and 4 from J; bases not matched to a gene: 7. CDR3 DNA: TGCGCCAGCAGCCAGGGACTAGCGGGAGCAAGTTACAATGAGCAGTTCTTC. Its protein is CASSQGLAGASYNEQFF.

Note on this clonotype: A read error may be the cause here, since a much bigger clone is one base away. The chain links TRBV11-2 to TRBJ2-1, with TRBD1 matching over 7 bases. The CDR3 loop spans 14 amino acids. Trimming took 1 base from V and 8 from J; bases not matched to a gene: 5. CDR1 and CDR2 from the germline V gene are SGHAT and FQNNGV. CDR3 bases: TGTGCCAGCAGCTTAGGGGCCCAGGGGGATGAGCAGTTCTTC. Its protein product is CASSLGAQGDEQFF.

This clonotype was found many times. The rearrangement links TRBV7-9 to TRBJ2-3, with 8 positions matching TRBD2. CDR1 and CDR2 (germline): SEHNR, FQNEAQ (reference sequence). The V segment lost 5 bases and the J segment 4 bases; nucleotides outside the gene matches: 2. The CDR3 is 13 amino acids. The CDR3 sequence: CASSRAGADTQYF. For the CDR3, the DNA is TGTGCCAGCAGCCGAGCGGGAGCAGATACGCAGTATTTT.

This clonotype was counted only a few times. V usage is TRBV28 and J usage is TRBJ2-1; no reliable D call. The CDR3 loop spans 18 amino acids. CDR1 and CDR2 (germline): MDHEN, SYDVKM. V shed 4 bases and J shed 4 bases, with 23 bases lying between them. The CDR3 sequence: CASSSFFGVPSKYNEQFF. CDR3 in DNA: TGTGCCAGCAGTTCCTTTTTCGGTGTACCTTCCAAGTACAATGAGCAGTTCTTC.

There are many counts of this clonotype. The chain links TRBV5-1 to TRBJ2-1; D is perhaps TRBD2 (6 bases). Germline CDR1 is SGHRS and CDR2 is YFSETQ. This CDR3 is built from 15 residues. V was trimmed by 3 bases and J by 0 bases, leaving 10 bases between them. The chain's CDR3 is CASSYAGSSYNEQFF. The CDR3 nucleotides are TGCGCCAGCAGCTATGCCGGGAGCTCCTACAATGAGCAGTTCTTC.

Regarding this clonotype: An end of the junction does not agree with germline; a read error may underlie this. The V call is TRBV28, the J call TRBJ1-5, with D unclear. The CDR3 is 11 amino acids. Germline V gives CDR1 MDHEN, CDR2 SYDVKM. In DNA form, the CDR3 reads TGTGCCAGCAGCCTCAATCAGCCCCGGCATTTT. Its translation is CASSLNQPRHF.

This clonotype was found many times. The chain employs TRBV11-3 and TRBJ2-2, with D tentatively TRBD2 (5 bases). CDR1 and CDR2 from the germline V gene are SGHNT and YENEEA. The CDR3 runs 15 residues. V dropped 4 bases and J dropped 4 bases, with 13 bases sitting between them. The DNA of the CDR3 is TGTGCCAGCAGCTCCCGATTTGCGGGCACCGGGGAGCTGTTTTTT. Translation: CASSSRFAGTGELFF.

In this sample, this clonotype turned up many times. The rearrangement links TRBV12-3 or TRBV12-4 to TRBJ2-3; 13 nucleotides align to TRBD2. The junction had 6 bases not matched to a gene; V was cut back by 6 bases and J by 3 bases. The CDR3 is 16 amino acids. The CDR3 is CASSHWTSGRTDTQYF. In nucleotides, the CDR3 is TGTGCCAGCAGCCACTGGACTAGCGGGAGAACAGATACGCAGTATTTT.

This clonotype has a handful of counts. The V call is TRBV4-2, the J call TRBJ2-1; 8 nucleotides agree with TRBD2. Trimming cost V 0 bases and J 4 bases; bases outside gene matches: 8. CDR1 and CDR2 from the germline V gene are LGHNA and YNFKEQ. The CDR3 runs to 17 residues. As DNA, the CDR3 is TGTGCCAGCAGCCAAGATTTAGCGGGGATAAATTACAATGAGCAGTTCTTC. The encoded protein is CASSQDLAGINYNEQFF.

This clonotype occurred many times. The CDR3 sequence: CSAINPGDYGYTF. CDR3 DNA: TGCAGTGCCATAAATCCAGGGGACTATGGCTACACCTTC. The genes are TRBV20-1 and TRBJ1-2; the D gene is possibly TRBD1 (6 bases). V lost 6 bases to trimming and J lost 3 bases, with 14 bases between them. The CDR3 length is 13 residues. Germline V lookup: CDR1 DFQATT, CDR2 SNEGSKA (reference sequence).

This clonotype showed up many times. The chain links TRBV3-1 to TRBJ2-7; 9 positions agree with TRBD2. This CDR3 has 15 amino acids. Germline CDR1 reads LGHDT; CDR2 reads YNNKEL (reference sequence). J lost 2 bases, V lost 4 bases, and 6 bases had no gene match. The CDR3 loop reads CASSPVGGRAYEQYF. CDR3 coding DNA: TGTGCCAGCAGCCCCGTCGGCGGGAGGGCCTACGAGCAGTACTTC.

This clonotype was detected ten times or more. Here the CDR3 reads CASSLGFSGSRVRAYNEQFF. The DNA of the CDR3 is TGCGCCAGCAGCTTAGGGTTTAGCGGGAGTAGAGTCAGGGCCTACAATGAGCAGTTCTTC. This chain joins TRBV5-1 and TRBJ2-1, with TRBD2 matching over 9 bases. The V segment lost 2 bases and the J segment 2 bases; nucleotides outside the gene matches: 17. The CDR3 loop spans 20 amino acids. CDR1 SGHRS and CDR2 YFSETQ come from the germline V gene. Full variable domain (rest looked up from reference TRBV5-1 and TRBJ2-1): KAGVTQTPRYLIKTRGQQVTLSCSPISGHRSVSWYQQTPGQGLQFLFEYFSETQRNKGNFPGRFSGRQFSNSRSEMNVSTLELGDSALYLCASSLGFSGSRVRAYNEQFFGPGTRLTVL.

This clonotype has ten or more counts. The V and J genes are TRBV2 and TRBJ1-2, with a possible D match to TRBD1 (5 bases). The CDR3 runs to 12 residues. V lost 5 bases and J lost 7, with 11 bases in between. Germline V gene sequence: CDR1 SNHLY, CDR2 FYNNEI. CDR3 residues: CASSLQETGYTF. For the CDR3, the DNA is TGTGCCAGCAGTTTACAGGAAACTGGCTACACCTTC.